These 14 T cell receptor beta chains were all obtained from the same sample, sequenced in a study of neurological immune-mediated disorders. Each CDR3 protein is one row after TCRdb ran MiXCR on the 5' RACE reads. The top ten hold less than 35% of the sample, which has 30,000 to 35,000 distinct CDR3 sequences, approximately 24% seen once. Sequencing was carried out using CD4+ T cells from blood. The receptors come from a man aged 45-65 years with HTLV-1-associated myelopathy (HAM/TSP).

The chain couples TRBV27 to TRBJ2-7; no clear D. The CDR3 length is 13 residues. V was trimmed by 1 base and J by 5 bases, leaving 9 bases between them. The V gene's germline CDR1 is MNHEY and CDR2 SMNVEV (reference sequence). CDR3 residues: CASSLWQNDEQYF. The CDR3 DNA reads TGTGCCAGCAGTTTATGGCAGAATGACGAGCAGTACTTC.

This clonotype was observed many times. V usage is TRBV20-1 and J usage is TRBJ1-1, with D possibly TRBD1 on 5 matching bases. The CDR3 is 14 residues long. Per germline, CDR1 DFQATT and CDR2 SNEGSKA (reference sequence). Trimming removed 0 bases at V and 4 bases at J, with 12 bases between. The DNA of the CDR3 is TGCAGTGCTAGAGATCATAGGGGACCCACTGAAGCTTTCTTT. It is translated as CSARDHRGPTEAFF.

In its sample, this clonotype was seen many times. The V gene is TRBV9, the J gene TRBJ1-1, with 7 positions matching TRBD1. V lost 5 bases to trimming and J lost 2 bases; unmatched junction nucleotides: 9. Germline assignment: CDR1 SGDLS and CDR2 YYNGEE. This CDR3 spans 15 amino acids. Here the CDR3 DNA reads TGTGCCAGCAGTTCTAGGGGGCGAGGAAACACTGAAGCTTTCTTT. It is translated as CASSSRGRGNTEAFF.

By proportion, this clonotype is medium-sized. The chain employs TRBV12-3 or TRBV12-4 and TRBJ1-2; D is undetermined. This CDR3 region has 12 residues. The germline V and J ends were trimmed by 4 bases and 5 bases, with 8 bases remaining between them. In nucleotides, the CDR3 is TGTGCCAGCAGTTATTCGGGGTATGGCTACACCTTC. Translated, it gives CASSYSGYGYTF.

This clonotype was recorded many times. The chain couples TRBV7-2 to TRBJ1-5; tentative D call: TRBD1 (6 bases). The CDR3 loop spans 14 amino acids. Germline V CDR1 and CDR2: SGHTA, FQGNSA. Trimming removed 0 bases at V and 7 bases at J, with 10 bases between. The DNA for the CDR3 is TGTGCCAGCAGCTTAGCCAGGGGAGGACAGCCCCAGCATTTT. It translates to CASSLARGGQPQHF. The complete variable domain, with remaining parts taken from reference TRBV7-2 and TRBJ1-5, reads GAGVSQSPSNKVTEKGKDVELRCDPISGHTALYWYRQSLGQGLEFLIYFQGNSAPDKSGLPSDRFSAERTGGSVSTLTIQRTQQEDSAVYLCASSLARGGQPQHFGDGTRLSIL.

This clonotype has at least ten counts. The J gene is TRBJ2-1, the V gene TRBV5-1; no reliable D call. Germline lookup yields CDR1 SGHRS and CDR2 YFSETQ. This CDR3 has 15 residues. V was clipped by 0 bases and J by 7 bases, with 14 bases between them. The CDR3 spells CASSLDDATWNEQFF. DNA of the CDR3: TGCGCCAGCAGCTTGGATGACGCTACTTGGAATGAGCAGTTCTTC. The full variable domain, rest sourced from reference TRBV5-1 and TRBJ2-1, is KAGVTQTPRYLIKTRGQQVTLSCSPISGHRSVSWYQQTPGQGLQFLFEYFSETQRNKGNFPGRFSGRQFSNSRSEMNVSTLELGDSALYLCASSLDDATWNEQFFGPGTRLTVL.

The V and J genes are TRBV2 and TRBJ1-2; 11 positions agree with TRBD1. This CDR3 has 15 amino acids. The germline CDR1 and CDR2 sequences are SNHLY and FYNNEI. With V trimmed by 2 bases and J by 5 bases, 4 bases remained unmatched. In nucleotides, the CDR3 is TGTGCCAGCAGTGAAACGGGACAGGGGGTATATGGCTACACCTTC. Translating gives CASSETGQGVYGYTF.

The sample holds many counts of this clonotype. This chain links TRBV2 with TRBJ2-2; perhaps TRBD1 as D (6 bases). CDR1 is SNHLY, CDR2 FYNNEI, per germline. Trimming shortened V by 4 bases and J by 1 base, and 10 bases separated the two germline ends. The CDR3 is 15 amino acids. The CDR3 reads CASSAWTVNTGELFF. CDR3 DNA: TGTGCCAGCAGTGCCTGGACAGTGAACACCGGGGAGCTGTTTTTT.

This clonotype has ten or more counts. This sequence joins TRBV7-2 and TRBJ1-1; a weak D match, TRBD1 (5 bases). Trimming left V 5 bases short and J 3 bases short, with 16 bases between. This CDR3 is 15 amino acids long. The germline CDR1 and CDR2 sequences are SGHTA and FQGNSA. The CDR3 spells CASSLAGRRDTEAFF. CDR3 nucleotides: TGTGCCAGCAGCCTCGCGGGGCGCAGGGACACTGAAGCTTTCTTT.

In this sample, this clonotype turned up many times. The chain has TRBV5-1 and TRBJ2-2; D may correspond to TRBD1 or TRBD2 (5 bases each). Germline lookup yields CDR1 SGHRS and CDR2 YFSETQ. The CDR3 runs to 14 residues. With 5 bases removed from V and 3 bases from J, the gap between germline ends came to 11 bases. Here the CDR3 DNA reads TGCGCCAGCAGACCGGGACGGGACACCGGGGAGCTGTTTTTT. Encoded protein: CASRPGRDTGELFF.

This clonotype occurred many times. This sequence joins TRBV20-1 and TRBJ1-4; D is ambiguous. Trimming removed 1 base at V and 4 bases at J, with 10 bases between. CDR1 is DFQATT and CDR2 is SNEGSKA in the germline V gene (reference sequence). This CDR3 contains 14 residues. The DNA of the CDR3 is TGCAGTGCTAGAGGGTGGGCAGATAATGAAAAACTGTTTTTT. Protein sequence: CSARGWADNEKLFF.

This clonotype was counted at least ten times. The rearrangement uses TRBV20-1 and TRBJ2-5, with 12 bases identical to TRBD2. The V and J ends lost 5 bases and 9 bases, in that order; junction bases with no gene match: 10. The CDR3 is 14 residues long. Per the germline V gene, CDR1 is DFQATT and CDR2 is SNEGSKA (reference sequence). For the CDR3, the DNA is TGCAGTGCTGTGGGACTAGCGGGCGGAAGGGCCCAGTACTTC. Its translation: CSAVGLAGGRAQYF.

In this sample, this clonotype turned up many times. Here the CDR3 reads CASSLRGGETYSNEQFF. For the CDR3, the DNA is TGTGCCAGCAGCCTCCGGGGCGGGGAAACGTACAGCAATGAGCAGTTCTTC. The genes are TRBV12-3 or TRBV12-4 and TRBJ2-1; D possibly corresponds to TRBD2 (6 bases). The CDR3 length is 17 residues. Deletions cut 6 bases from V and 6 bases from J, with 24 bases between.

CDR3 in amino acids: CSASGTSSTGELFF. As DNA, the CDR3 is TGCAGTGCTTCCGGGACTAGCTCCACCGGGGAGCTGTTTTTT. The rearrangement joins TRBV20-1 to TRBJ2-2; 9 nucleotides agree with TRBD2. The CDR3 runs to 14 residues. Germline assignment: CDR1 DFQATT and CDR2 SNEGSKA (reference sequence). After removal of 5 bases from V and 4 bases from J, the junction contained 5 bases not matched to a gene.